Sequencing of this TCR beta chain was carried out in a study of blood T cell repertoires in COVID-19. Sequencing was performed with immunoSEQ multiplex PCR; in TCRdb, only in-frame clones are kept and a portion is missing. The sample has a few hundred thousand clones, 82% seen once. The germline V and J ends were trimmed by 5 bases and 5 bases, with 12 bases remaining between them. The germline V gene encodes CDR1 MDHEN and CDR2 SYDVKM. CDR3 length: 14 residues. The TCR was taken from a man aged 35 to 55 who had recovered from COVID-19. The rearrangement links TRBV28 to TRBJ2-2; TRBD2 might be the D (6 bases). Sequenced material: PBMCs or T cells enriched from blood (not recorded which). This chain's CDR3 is CASSQRALTGELFF. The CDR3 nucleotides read TGTGCCAGCAGTCAGCGGGCTTTGACCGGGGAGCTGTTTTTT.